A selection of T cell receptor beta chains follows, all from one sample in a study of OX40 agonist ivuxolimab in advanced cancers. Sequencing was performed with immunoSEQ multiplex PCR; in TCRdb, only in-frame clones are kept and a portion is missing. The sample lists tens of thousands of clones, roughly 85% occurring once. Sequencing was performed on CD4+ or CD8+ T cells sorted from blood, taken in a trial of the OX40 agonist ivuxolimab. The receptors here all came from an adult with an advanced solid tumor such as melanoma, head and neck, liver or kidney cancer. CDR3s include the opening cysteine and the closing phenylalanine or tryptophan. D genes are given only for firm matches. Not all rows give a size; the values are once, few, many and, for expanded clones, a class.

j_gene | v_gene | d_gene | abundance | CDR3nt | CDR3aa
TRBJ2-1 | TRBV11-3 | . | . | TGTGCCAGCAGCTTAGCCCTCTTTGGGGAGCAGTTCTTC | CASSLALFGEQFF
TRBJ2-7 | TRBV2 | . | . | TGTGCCAGCAACGGGATCGCACCTAGCTGGGAGAGGAACGAGCAGTACTTC | CASNGIAPSWERNEQYF
TRBJ2-5 | TRBV11-2 | . | . | TGTGCCAGCAGCTTAGATCGGGAGACCCAGTACTTC | CASSLDRETQYF
TRBJ1-2 | TRBV6-1 | . | . | TGTGCCAGCAGTCGGACGGCTGGGAGCTATGGCTACACCTTC | CASSRTAGSYGYTF
TRBJ1-2 | TRBV14 | TRBD1 | . | TGTGCCAGCAGCCAGTACGGGACAGATGGCTACACCTTC | CASSQYGTDGYTF
TRBJ2-3 | TRBV27 | TRBD2 | few | TGTGCCAGCAAACGAGGGGGCAGGACTAGCGGGAGGGTGACAGATACGCAGTATTTT | CASKRGGRTSGRVTDTQYF
TRBJ2-5 | TRBV5-1 | . | . | TGCGCCAGCCGTTGGTGGGGGGTCGGGCAAGAGACCCAGTACTTC | CASRWWGVGQETQYF
TRBJ2-2 | TRBV18 | . | . | TGTGCCAGCTCACCACCGGGCGGGAACACCGGGGAGCTGTTTTTT | CASSPPGGNTGELFF
TRBJ2-2 | TRBV19 | . | once | TGTGCCAGTACCCAAGACGGGGGTAACACCGGGGAGCTGTTTTTT | CASTQDGGNTGELFF
TRBJ2-7 | TRBV4-2 | TRBD2 | . | TGTGCCAGCAGCCACCTCGGGACTAGCGGGACCTACGAGCAGTACTTC | CASSHLGTSGTYEQYF
TRBJ2-2 | TRBV7-9 | TRBD1 | . | TGTGCCAGCAGCTTCTTTCGCGGGACAGGGGGAAACACCGGGGAGCTGTTTTTT | CASSFFRGTGGNTGELFF
TRBJ2-3 | TRBV7-3 | TRBD1 | . | TGTGCCAGCAGCTGGCTACAGGGGGATACGCAGTATTTT | CASSWLQGDTQYF
TRBJ2-5 | TRBV29-1 | TRBD1 | . | TGCAGCGTGGAGTACAGGGGGCCTCAAGAGACCCAGTACTTC | CSVEYRGPQETQYF
TRBJ2-1 | TRBV6-1 | . | . | TGTGCCAGCAGTGAGTGGGCGGGGACGGGGTACAATGAGCAGTTCTTC | CASSEWAGTGYNEQFF
TRBJ2-7 | TRBV11-2 | TRBD1 | . | TGTGCCAGCAGCCTACCTCCGGGACAGGGATACCACGAGCAGTACTTC | CASSLPPGQGYHEQYF
TRBJ2-3 | TRBV30 | TRBD1 | . | TGTGCCTGGAGTGCCCCCACAGGGGTTGAGGCAGATACGCAGTATTTT | CAWSAPTGVEADTQYF
TRBJ2-3 | TRBV5-4 | . | . | TGTGCCAGCAGCTTGGATTGGGGTAGCACAGATACGCAGTATTTT | CASSLDWGSTDTQYF
TRBJ2-6 | TRBV19 | TRBD1 | once | TGTGCCAGTTTTGGGGACAGGGGGTTCTCTGGGGCCAACGTCCTGACTTTC | CASFGDRGFSGANVLTF
TRBJ2-2 | TRBV7-9 | TRBD2 | . | TGTGCCAGCAGTCCCGCCGCCAGCGGGGAGAGGCACGGGGAGCTGTTTTTT | CASSPAASGERHGELFF
TRBJ1-2 | TRBV6-5 | TRBD1 | . | TGTGCCAGCAGTTACGATGGACAGGATAACTATGGCTACACCTTC | CASSYDGQDNYGYTF
TRBJ1-1 | TRBV18 | . | . | TGTGCCAGCTCAGCGTGGGGGAACACTGAAGCTTTCTTT | CASSAWGNTEAFF
TRBJ2-7 | TRBV19 | TRBD1 | few | TGTGCCAGTAGTAAGACAGGGGTCTTCTCCTACGAGCAGTACTTC | CASSKTGVFSYEQYF
TRBJ1-4 | TRBV5-8 | . | . | TGTGCCAGCAGCCCCCTAAGGGTGGGAGAAAAACTGTTTTTT | CASSPLRVGEKLFF
TRBJ1-4 | TRBV18 | TRBD1 | . | TGTGCCAGCTCACAGGGGGCCGATGAAAAACTGTTTTTT | CASSQGADEKLFF
TRBJ1-1 | TRBV29-1 | . | . | TGCAGCAGTAGGACGGTGAACACTGAAGCTTTCTTT | CSSRTVNTEAFF